This paragraph covers one TCR beta chain sequence. Its antigen has not been determined. No per-base quality is available; no much larger clone lies one base away. The data were taken from a study of control samples from healthy donors and cancer patients (dated by TCRdb to the early 2020s). The junction shows trimming of 1 base on V and 4 bases on J, plus 13 bases between the germline ends. The germline V gene yields SGHAT for CDR1 and FQNNGV for CDR2. The cysteine opens and the phenylalanine closes a CDR3 of 15 amino acids. Only the CDR3 region is kept as DNA, spanning 45 bases read in frame from base 1. Libraries came from the immunoSEQ multiplex PCR assay. TCRdb holds this immuneACCESS table with in-frame rearrangements only. Some clones are missing; in checked studies, unresolved V genes explain under half, and the rest has no known cause. Across this sample there are roughly 23,000 clones, with approximately 80% seen only once. The top ten clones comprise under 35% of the sample.

The TCR sequence derives from a man between 60 and 75 years old with head and neck cancer. The sequence joins TRBV11-2 to TRBJ1-2, with the D gene not confidently named. The sequenced material came from PBMCs. The bases are TGTGCCAGCAGCTTAGTCCGGCCCTGGCTCTATGGCTACACCTTC. The encoded protein is CASSLVRPWLYGYTF.